This is a list of T cell receptor beta chains from one sample in a study of cytomegalovirus exposure and HLA in healthy donors. The assay was immunoSEQ multiplex PCR, and TCRdb's table has in-frame clones only and misses some. The sample holds around 200,000 clones; approximately 65% are singletons and the top ten take around 2.9%. Material for sequencing was PBMCs. The receptors here all came from a man aged 35-49 years in good health and CMV-seronegative. Both conserved end residues are part of each CDR3. The order of the fields is J gene, D gene, V gene, clone size, CDR3 length, CDR3 protein, CDR3 DNA. D genes are given only for firm matches. Only part of the rows carry a size: once, few, many, or a class if the clone is expanded.

>TRBJ2-1|TRBD2|TRBV7-8|NA|18
CASSLWETSREGSGEQFF
TGTGCCAGCAGCTTATGGGAGACTAGCAGGGAGGGTAGTGGTGAGCAGTTCTTC
>TRBJ2-1|NA|TRBV15|few|12
CATSRETPEQFF
TGTGCCACCAGCAGAGAAACTCCCGAGCAGTTCTTC
>TRBJ2-1|NA|TRBV5-1|NA|16
CASRFYGVRLGNEQFF
TGCGCCAGCAGGTTTTACGGGGTCCGGCTGGGAAATGAGCAGTTCTTC
>TRBJ2-7|TRBD1|TRBV19|few|14
CASSPRTGPYEQYF
TGTGCCAGTAGTCCCAGGACAGGTCCCTACGAGCAGTACTTC
>TRBJ2-7|TRBD2|TRBV5-1|NA|15
CASSHPGLTTYEQYF
TGCGCCAGCAGTCATCCGGGACTAACCACCTACGAGCAGTACTTC
>TRBJ2-5|NA|TRBV7-2|NA|12
CASSFSEETQYF
TGTGCCAGCAGCTTCTCAGAAGAGACCCAGTACTTC
>TRBJ2-1|TRBD1|TRBV10-3|NA|14
CAIRGTGYSNEQFF
TGTGCCATCAGGGGGACAGGGTACTCCAATGAGCAGTTCTTC
>TRBJ2-1|NA|TRBV21-1|NA|13
CASSTFSGSIQFF
TGTGCCAGCAGCACCTTTAGCGGGAGTATCCAGTTCTTC
>TRBJ1-6|TRBD1|TRBV14|few|18
CASSQESPGQGNNSPLHF
TGTGCCAGCAGCCAAGAAAGCCCAGGACAGGGGAATAATTCACCCCTCCACTTT
>TRBJ2-5|NA|TRBV21-1|NA|18
CASSKVTGQGRGKETQYF
TGTGCCAGCAGCAAAGTGACCGGACAGGGGAGGGGGAAAGAGACCCAGTACTTC
>TRBJ2-7|NA|TRBV9|NA|13
CASNSGSSYEQYF
TGTGCCAGCAATTCGGGGAGCTCCTACGAGCAGTACTTC
>TRBJ2-7|NA|TRBV27|NA|14
CASSLSVGLYEQYF
TGTGCCAGCAGTTTATCAGTCGGACTCTACGAGCAGTACTTC
>TRBJ1-2|NA|TRBV9|few|12
CASRRQNYGYTF
TGTGCCAGCAGGAGACAGAACTATGGCTACACCTTC
>TRBJ1-2|NA|TRBV27|NA|16
CASSLSRGGGGYGYTF
TGTGCCAGCAGTTTATCGCGCGGGGGTGGGGGCTATGGCTACACCTTC
>TRBJ2-1|NA|TRBV5-1|NA|13
CASSLVQNNEQFF
TGCGCCAGCAGCTTGGTCCAGAACAATGAGCAGTTCTTC
>TRBJ1-1|NA|TRBV18|NA|16
CASSPAAGGSNTEAFF
TGTGCCAGCTCCCCGGCGGCTGGGGGCTCTAACACTGAAGCTTTCTTT
>TRBJ2-1|NA|TRBV7-5|NA|13
CARSSEGLNEQFF
TGTGCCAGAAGCTCGGAGGGTCTAAATGAGCAGTTCTTC
>TRBJ2-2|TRBD2|TRBV7-9|NA|18
CSSSLTIWTRKNTGELFF
TGTTCCAGCAGCTTAACGATATGGACTAGAAAGAACACCGGGGAGCTGTTTTTT
>TRBJ2-7|TRBD2|TRBV4-3|NA|19
CASSQGPGLAGLPSYEQYF
TGCGCCAGCAGCCAAGGCCCGGGACTAGCGGGACTACCCTCCTACGAGCAGTACTTC
>TRBJ1-6|TRBD1|TRBV14|few|15
CASSQGQGTRSPLHF
TGTGCCAGCAGCCAAGGACAGGGGACTCGGTCACCCCTCCACTTT
>TRBJ2-3|NA|TRBV19|NA|10
CASGSGTQYF
TGTGCCAGTGGTAGCGGTACGCAGTATTTT
>TRBJ1-2|NA|TRBV29-1|few|13
CSVTQGINYGYTF
TGCAGCGTCACTCAGGGAATTAACTATGGCTACACCTTC
>TRBJ1-3|NA|TRBV10-3|NA|12
CAISELGNTIYF
TGTGCCATCAGTGAACTTGGAAACACCATATATTTT
>TRBJ2-4|TRBD1|TRBV5-4|NA|16
CASSLGGQGAGNIQYF
TGTGCCAGCAGCTTGGGGGGACAGGGGGCTGGAAACATTCAGTACTTC
>TRBJ2-1|TRBD2|TRBV11-2|NA|15
CASSSLAGGRDEQFF
TGTGCCAGCAGCTCACTAGCGGGAGGCCGGGATGAGCAGTTCTTC
>TRBJ1-1|TRBD1|TRBV5-4|once|16
CASSPSPLFRTGEAFF
TGTGCCAGCAGCCCGAGTCCCCTGTTTCGGACAGGGGAAGCTTTCTTT
>TRBJ1-5|NA|TRBV27|NA|15
CASSEMAQLHQPQHF
TGTGCCAGCTCTGAGATGGCACAGCTCCATCAGCCCCAGCATTTT
>TRBJ2-2|NA|TRBV4-3|NA|15
CASSQDQVPTGELFF
TGCGCCAGCAGCCAAGATCAGGTACCCACCGGGGAGCTGTTTTTT
>TRBJ1-1|TRBD1|TRBV19|NA|15
CASSIEGAWGTEAFF
TGTGCCAGTAGTATCGAGGGGGCATGGGGCACTGAAGCTTTCTTT
>TRBJ1-5|NA|TRBV28|NA|15
CASSKGGSRNQPQHF
TGTGCCAGCAGTAAGGGGGGGAGTCGCAATCAGCCCCAGCATTTT
>TRBJ2-7|NA|TRBV4-3|NA|16
CASSQGAAGVSYEQYF
TGCGCCAGCAGCCAAGGGGCCGCAGGGGTATCCTACGAGCAGTACTTC
>TRBJ2-2|TRBD2|TRBV5-6|NA|15
CASSLLAGGTGELFF
TGTGCCAGCAGTCTCCTAGCGGGGGGCACCGGGGAGCTGTTTTTT
>TRBJ2-2|TRBD1|TRBV7-9|NA|16
CASSATRDRGAGELFF
TGTGCCAGCAGCGCAACCCGGGACAGGGGTGCCGGGGAGCTGTTTTTT
>TRBJ1-2|NA|TRBV5-1|NA|15
CASSLGQQLNYGYTF
TGCGCCAGCAGCTTGGGACAGCAACTTAACTATGGCTACACCTTC
>TRBJ2-7|NA|TRBV7-9|NA|14
CASSLQQNPYEQYF
TGTGCCAGCAGCTTGCAACAAAACCCCTACGAGCAGTACTTC
>TRBJ1-1|TRBD1|TRBV18|NA|14
CASSPTGGNTEAFF
TGTGCCAGCTCTCCGACAGGGGGGAACACTGAAGCTTTCTTT
>TRBJ2-7|TRBD1|TRBV5-1|NA|15
CASSFGGQGAWEQYF
TGCGCCAGCAGCTTCGGGGGACAGGGGGCTTGGGAGCAGTACTTC
>TRBJ2-3|TRBD2|TRBV6-6|few|15
CASRRLAGGSDTQYF
TGTGCCAGCAGGAGACTAGCGGGAGGGTCAGATACGCAGTATTTT
>TRBJ1-1|TRBD1|TRBV30|few|13
CAWSAGQDTEAFF
TGTGCCTGGAGTGCAGGACAGGACACTGAAGCTTTCTTT
>TRBJ2-7|NA|TRBV6-5|NA|16
CASSYSMGAESYEQYF
TGTGCCAGCAGTTACTCAATGGGAGCGGAGTCCTACGAGCAGTACTTC
>TRBJ1-4|NA|TRBV5-4|NA|15
CASSSPGQVNEKLFF
TGTGCCAGCAGCTCTCCGGGACAAGTTAATGAAAAACTGTTTTTT
>TRBJ1-4|NA|TRBV6-6|NA|15
CASSQAGALNEKLFF
TGTGCCAGCAGCCAGGCAGGGGCCCTTAATGAAAAACTGTTTTTT
>TRBJ2-3|TRBD1|TRBV28|NA|15
CASSPGGQGTDTQYF
TGTGCCAGCAGTCCTGGTGGACAGGGGACAGATACGCAGTATTTT
>TRBJ2-2|NA|TRBV21-1|NA|15
CAELEEGVGTGELFF
TGTGCCGAACTGGAAGAGGGGGTCGGCACCGGGGAGCTGTTTTTT
>TRBJ2-1|TRBD1|TRBV11-3|NA|16
CASSPGAGGAYNEQFF
TGTGCCAGCAGCCCCGGGGCAGGGGGCGCCTACAATGAGCAGTTCTTC
>TRBJ2-2|NA|TRBV5-4|once|16
CASSPPPAGEIGELFF
TGTGCCAGCAGCCCCCCTCCGGCAGGGGAGATCGGGGAGCTGTTTTTT
>TRBJ1-4|NA|TRBV5-6|NA|14
CASSFGQFGEKLFF
TGTGCCAGCAGCTTCGGACAATTCGGAGAAAAACTGTTTTTT
>TRBJ2-7|NA|TRBV10-1|NA|12
CASIEASYEQYF
TGCGCCAGCATCGAAGCCTCCTACGAGCAGTACTTC
>TRBJ2-2|NA|TRBV30|NA|13
CAWSWRDTGELFF
TGTGCCTGGAGTTGGAGGGACACCGGGGAGCTGTTTTTT
>TRBJ1-4|TRBD1|TRBV18|NA|17
CASSSTGYGAANEKLFF
TGTGCCAGCTCGTCGACAGGGTACGGGGCGGCTAATGAAAAACTGTTTTTT
>TRBJ2-2|TRBD1|TRBV19|few|16
CASSPMDRRNTGELFF
TGTGCCAGTAGTCCTATGGACAGGAGAAACACCGGGGAGCTGTTTTTT